One sample yielded the 9 T cell receptor beta chains listed below, sequenced in a study of response to subunit inactivated influenza vaccine. TCRdb fed the RT-PCR reads into MiXCR, producing one record per CDR3 protein. Of approximately 700,000 distinct CDR3 sequences listed, around 14% are singletons. The sequencing here drew on PBMCs from blood, taken roughly 2 weeks before vaccination. These receptors were collected from a man aged 45 to 65 who received an inactivated influenza vaccine.

This clonotype was seen a handful of times. The chain recombines TRBV10-3 with TRBJ2-5; D possibly uses TRBD1 or TRBD2 (5 bases each). CDR1 is ENHRY and CDR2 is SYGVKD in the germline V gene. V lost 5 bases and J 0 bases, leaving 13 bases between the germline ends. The CDR3 length is 15 residues. The CDR3, as DNA: TGTGCCATCAGTCCTGGTCCGGGACACCAAGAGACCCAGTACTTC. This gives the protein CAISPGPGHQETQYF.

The chain combines TRBV6-1 with TRBJ1-6, with a possible D match to TRBD1 (6 bases). CDR1 and CDR2 from the germline V gene are MNHNS and SASEGT. CDR3 length: 17 amino acids. Trimming stripped 2 bases from V and 4 bases from J, with 15 bases between. The CDR3 spells CASSELRPGQYNSPLHF. The CDR3 DNA follows: TGTGCCAGCAGTGAACTTAGGCCCGGACAGTATAATTCACCCCTCCACTTT.

This chain links TRBV6-2 or TRBV6-3 with TRBJ1-5; D might be TRBD1 (5 bases). CDR3 length: 16 amino acids. Germline V gives CDR1 MNHEY, CDR2 SVGEGT. The V and J ends lost 8 bases and 5 bases respectively, with 22 bases between them. In DNA form, the CDR3 reads TGTGCCAGCGAATCTTCTCCCAGGGTTGGATATCAGCCCCAGCATTTT. This translates into CASESSPRVGYQPQHF.

The chain combines TRBV6-1 with TRBJ2-5; the D call may be TRBD1 or TRBD2 (6 bases each). The V end was cut by 8 bases, the J end by 2 bases, with 18 bases between. Germline loops: CDR1 MNHNS, CDR2 SASEGT. The CDR3 runs to 15 residues. The CDR3 DNA reads TGTGCCAGCGCCGGAGGGACATCTTTACAAGAGACCCAGTACTTC. It is translated as CASAGGTSLQETQYF.

The rearrangement uses TRBV5-5 and TRBJ2-1; D not certain. The germline V gene encodes CDR1 SGHKS and CDR2 YYEKEE (reference sequence). V was shortened by 3 bases and J by 7 bases, with 11 bases between the two germline ends. The CDR3 has 13 residues. CDR3 sequence: CASSSLQSNEQFF. CDR3 bases: TGTGCCAGCAGCTCGTTACAGAGTAATGAGCAGTTCTTC.

This clonotype was recorded at least ten times. The chain links TRBV5-1 to TRBJ2-3; 7 bases map to TRBD2. J lost 1 base, V lost 2 bases, and 4 bases had no gene match. CDR3 size: 15 residues. Germline values: CDR1 SGHRS, CDR2 YFSETQ. DNA of the CDR3: TGCGCCAGCAGCTTCAGCGGGGACCGCACAGATACGCAGTATTTT. It translates to CASSFSGDRTDTQYF.

The rearrangement joins TRBV12-3 or TRBV12-4 to TRBJ2-7, with D perhaps matching TRBD1 (6 bases). The CDR3 is 19 amino acids. V was shortened by 5 bases and J by 3 bases, with 29 bases between the two germline ends. CDR3 DNA: TGTGCCAGCAGTAGGGACGACAGGTTACTCCACCAACTTCTCTACGAGCAGTACTTC. The encoded protein is CASSRDDRLLHQLLYEQYF.

This sequence joins TRBV6-2 or TRBV6-3 and TRBJ2-1; the D is unclear. Germline V lookup: CDR1 MNHEY, CDR2 SVGEGT. The CDR3 consists of 11 residues. V lost 7 bases, J lost 6 bases, and 7 bases lay in between. CDR3 DNA: TGTGCCAGCAAGAAAGGCAATGAGCAGTTCTTC. Translation gives CASKKGNEQFF.

This clonotype was detected ten times or more. The chain recombines TRBV29-1 with TRBJ2-7; D possibly corresponds to TRBD1 (6 bases). The V and J ends lost 6 bases and 3 bases respectively, with 9 bases between them. The CDR3 length is 11 residues. In germline, CDR1 is SQVTM, CDR2 ANQGSEA. The CDR3 here is CSVAQGYEQYF. CDR3 nucleotide sequence: TGCAGCGTGGCACAGGGCTACGAGCAGTACTTC.